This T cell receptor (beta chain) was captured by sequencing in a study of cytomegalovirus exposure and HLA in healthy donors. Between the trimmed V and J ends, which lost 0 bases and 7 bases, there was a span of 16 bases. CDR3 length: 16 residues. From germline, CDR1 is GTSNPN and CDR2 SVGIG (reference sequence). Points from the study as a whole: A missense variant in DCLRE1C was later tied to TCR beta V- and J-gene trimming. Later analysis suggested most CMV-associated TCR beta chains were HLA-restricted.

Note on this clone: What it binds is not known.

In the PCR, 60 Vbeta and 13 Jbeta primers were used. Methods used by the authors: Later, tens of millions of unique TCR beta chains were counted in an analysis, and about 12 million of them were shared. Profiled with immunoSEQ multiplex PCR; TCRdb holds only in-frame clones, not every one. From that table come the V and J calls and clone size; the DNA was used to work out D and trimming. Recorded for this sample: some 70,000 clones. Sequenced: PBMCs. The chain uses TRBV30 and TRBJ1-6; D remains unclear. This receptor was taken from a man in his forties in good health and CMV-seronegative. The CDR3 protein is CAWSVGRTDVNSPLHF. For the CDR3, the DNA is TGTGCCTGGAGTGTGGGGAGGACCGACGTAAATTCACCCCTCCACTTT. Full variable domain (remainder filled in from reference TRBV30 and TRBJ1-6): SQTIHQWPATLVQPVGSPLSLECTVEGTSNPNLYWYRQAAGRGLQLLFYSVGIGQISSEVPQNLSASRPQDRQFILSSKKLLLSDSGFYLCAWSVGRTDVNSPLHFGNGTRLTVT.